The clone carrying this T cell receptor (beta chain) occurred once. Study processing details: Amplification from reference gene primers served as the basis for estimated nucleated cell counts. TCRdb's table, derived via immunoSEQ multiplex PCR, lists solely in-frame clones and lacks some. D and trimming were read from the DNA, whereas the V and J calls and clone size are those reported in that table. Here the sample spans about 160,000 clones, about 92% being singletons. Germline lookup yields CDR1 MNHEY and CDR2 SVGAGI. Trimming cost V 3 bases and J 0 bases, with 8 bases left between them. The CDR3 totals 14 residues. The data are from a study of blood T cell repertoires in COVID-19. Study background: COVID-19 samples collected from the United States, Italy and Spain covered acute and convalescent phases.

Sequenced material: peripheral blood. This clonotype originated in a man between 60 and 75 years old with active or convalescent COVID-19. The J gene is TRBJ1-1, the V gene TRBV6-5; D unresolved. The CDR3 loop is CASSYSGMNTEAFF. In DNA form, the CDR3 reads TGTGCCAGCAGTTATTCAGGCATGAACACTGAAGCTTTCTTT.